What follows is one T cell receptor (beta chain) and its context. TCRdb's copy holds only in-frame clones and misses some; the assay was immunoSEQ multiplex PCR. The table shows over 150,000 clones, with over 70% occurring only once. The record originates from a study of blood T cell repertoires in COVID-19. Sequencing was performed on PBMCs or T cells enriched from blood (not recorded which). The sequence derives from an older woman who had recovered from COVID-19.

CDR3: CASSYVGGLTEAFF. CDR3 DNA sequence: TGTGCCAGCAGTTACGTAGGGGGCCTCACTGAAGCTTTCTTT. The rearrangement joins TRBV6-5 to TRBJ1-1; 7 bases fit TRBD1. J lost 4 bases, V lost 2 bases, and 4 bases had no gene match. The CDR3 length is 14 residues. Germline assignment: CDR1 MNHEY and CDR2 SVGAGI.